These 11 T cell receptor beta chains share one sample of origin, sequenced in a study of vaccination and CD4 T cells after COVID-19. Their antigens are not known. Oncomine TCR Beta short-read sequencing was applied to DNA from cultured CD4+ T cells. TCRdb re-derived calls from the PCR reads in MiXCR, one entry per CDR3 protein. The sample has several thousand distinct CDR3 sequences, 30% to 35% seen once; the top ten hold roughly 22%. Documented treatment: roughly 10-day PBMC culture with coronavirus spike peptide pools or control peptides (ViraFEST assay). One should note that the unexposed donor's CD4+ T cells were collected before the COVID-19 pandemic (2011-2018). The sample taken for sequencing was CD4+ T cells from blood, cultured in vitro. These TCRs come from a human donor in good health.

The chain couples TRBV6-1 to TRBJ1-1; 8 nucleotides agree with TRBD1. Germline CDR1 MNHNS, CDR2 SASEGT. Trimming removed 7 bases from V and 3 bases from J; junction bases left unmatched: 7. This CDR3 has 14 residues. CDR3 amino acids: CASIMDRAYTEAFF. The CDR3 DNA is TGTGCCAGCATCATGGACAGGGCCTACACTGAAGCTTTCTTT.

A few counts support this clonotype. CDR3 region: CSANRGTTDTQYF. The CDR3 region has the DNA TGCAGTGCCAACAGGGGAACGACAGATACGCAGTATTTT. The chain couples TRBV20-1 to TRBJ2-3; 7 bases are shared with TRBD1. The V and J ends lost 6 bases and 3 bases, in that order; junction bases with no gene match: 6. The CDR3 consists of 13 residues. Germline CDR1 and CDR2: DFQATT and SNEGSKA (reference sequence).

This rearrangement joins TRBV6-1 to TRBJ1-2; unclear D gene. From germline, CDR1 is MNHNS and CDR2 SASEGT. The CDR3 has 13 residues. With 6 bases removed from V and 0 bases from J, the gap between germline ends came to 8 bases. CDR3 sequence (DNA): TGTGCCAGCAGCCGCGCCCCTAACTATGGCTACACCTTC. Its protein is CASSRAPNYGYTF.

This clonotype turned up a few times. The V call is TRBV20-1, the J call TRBJ2-3, with TRBD2 matching 11 bases. J lost 1 base, V lost 4 bases, and 10 bases had no gene match. The CDR3 is 17 residues long. Germline V gene lookup returns CDR1 DFQATT and CDR2 SNEGSKA (reference sequence). This CDR3 is CSAILAGGLLGTDTQYF. Written as DNA, the CDR3 is TGCAGTGCTATTCTAGCGGGGGGCCTATTAGGCACAGATACGCAGTATTTT.

The rearrangement joins TRBV14 to TRBJ1-1; TRBD1 might be the D (6 bases). Germline CDR1 SGHDN, CDR2 FVKESK. This CDR3 has 15 residues. Trimming left V 4 bases short and J 0 bases short, with 12 bases between. The CDR3, as DNA: TGTGCCAGCAGCCCAGCAGGGGCTCTGAACACTGAAGCTTTCTTT. This sequence encodes CASSPAGALNTEAFF.

The chain is built from TRBV9 and TRBJ1-1; 8 positions agree with TRBD1. Germline assignment: CDR1 SGDLS and CDR2 YYNGEE. V shed 2 bases, J shed 7 bases, and the junction held 1 base outside the gene matches. There are 12 residues in the CDR3. In nucleotides, the CDR3 is TGTGCCAGCAGCGTCGACAGGGGTGAAGCTTTCTTT. As protein: CASSVDRGEAFF.

This clonotype turned up a few times. In nucleotides, the CDR3 is TGTGCCAGCAAAGACAGGGAGAGCTCCTACGAGCAGTACTTC. It encodes CASKDRESSYEQYF. The chain links TRBV12-3 or TRBV12-4 to TRBJ2-7, with 7 positions matching TRBD1. V was clipped by 7 bases and J by 0 bases; unmatched bases: 6. The CDR3 spans 14 residues.

The chain employs TRBV20-1 and TRBJ1-3; no definite D call. V gave up 6 bases and J gave up 1 base, with 10 bases separating them. The CDR3 consists of 13 residues. CDR1 and CDR2 from the germline V gene are DFQATT and SNEGSKA (reference sequence). The chain's CDR3 is CSAVSGSGNTIYF. Written as DNA, the CDR3 is TGCAGTGCCGTGAGTGGGTCTGGAAACACCATATATTTT.

CDR3 DNA sequence: TGTGCCAGCAGCTTCCAAACAGGGAAGGAACAGCCCCAGCATTTT. Its translation is CASSFQTGKEQPQHF. J is TRBJ1-5 and V is TRBV7-2, with D tentatively TRBD1 (6 bases). Trimming pared 3 bases from V and 7 bases from J, leaving 16 bases between. This CDR3 is 15 amino acids long. In germline, CDR1 is SGHTA, CDR2 FQGNSA.

This clonotype was detected only a few times. This chain uses TRBV27 with TRBJ1-2, with D possibly being TRBD1 (5 bases). Germline V CDR1 and CDR2: MNHEY, SMNVEV (reference sequence). CDR3 length: 14 amino acids. Between the trimmed V and J ends, which lost 5 bases and 6 bases, there was a span of 16 bases. CDR3 protein: CASSPETGTDGYTF. CDR3 DNA sequence: TGTGCCAGCAGTCCTGAGACCGGGACGGATGGCTACACCTTC.

CDR3 protein: CSAPDPGQYFYGYTF. The CDR3 nucleotides read TGCAGTGCACCAGACCCGGGACAGTACTTCTATGGCTACACCTTC. The chain carries TRBV20-1 and TRBJ1-2; 7 positions match TRBD1. The CDR3 runs to 15 residues. The germline CDR1 and CDR2 sequences are DFQATT and SNEGSKA (reference sequence). The trim removed 6 bases at V and 4 bases at J, leaving 14 bases unmatched.